These 5 T cell receptor beta chains share one sample of origin, sequenced in a study of early T cells in non-severe SARS-CoV-2 infection. Each CDR3 protein gets one entry after TCRdb re-called the 5' RACE reads with MiXCR. The data hold about 79,000 distinct CDR3 sequences, with approximately 11% observed a single time. Sequenced: whole blood. The origin of the receptors is an adult who was a healthcare worker with PCR-confirmed SARS-CoV-2 infection or an uninfected control (not recorded which).

The chain has TRBV5-6 and TRBJ2-5; 8 bases are shared with TRBD1. J gave up 5 bases and V 4 bases, and 10 bases lay outside the gene matches. CDR1 SGHDT and CDR2 YYEEEE come from the germline V gene. The CDR3 has 15 amino acids. The DNA of the CDR3 is TGTGCCAGCAGCCCCCAAGGACAGGGAGGTGAGACCCAGTACTTC. Translated: CASSPQGQGGETQYF.

In this sample, this clonotype turned up a few times. V gene TRBV18 combines with J gene TRBJ2-7; TRBD1 agrees at 8 bases. The CDR3 is 14 amino acids. The J segment lost 4 bases and the V segment lost 2 bases, leaving 4 bases of the junction unmatched. Germline CDR1 KGHSH, CDR2 LQKENI. The CDR3 DNA is TGTGCCAGCTCACCAGTCAGGGGGCAGTACGAGCAGTACTTC. Encoded protein: CASSPVRGQYEQYF.

This chain uses TRBV5-1 with TRBJ2-5; possibly TRBD1 for D (8 bases). The CDR3 is 15 amino acids. V dropped 0 bases and J dropped 4 bases, with 13 bases sitting between them. Germline loops: CDR1 SGHRS, CDR2 YFSETQ. CDR3: CASSLGSGTGETQYF. Written as DNA, the CDR3 is TGCGCCAGCAGCTTGGGGAGCGGGACAGGAGAGACCCAGTACTTC.

The table lists this clonotype with many counts. The J gene is TRBJ1-5, the V gene TRBV12-3 or TRBV12-4, with TRBD1 as a possible D gene (5 bases). V lost 7 bases and J lost 5, with 12 bases in between. CDR3 size: 13 residues. CDR3: CASTRDRDQPQHF. The CDR3 DNA reads as TGTGCCAGCACCCGGGACCGAGATCAGCCCCAGCATTTT.

A word on this clonotype: A much larger clonotype is one base distant, so this may be a read error. The V call is TRBV5-6, the J call TRBJ2-4, with TRBD1 identical over 11 bases. CDR1 and CDR2 (germline): SGHDT, YYEEEE. This CDR3 has 15 residues. CDR3 coding DNA: TGTGCCAGCAGCCCGAGTGGACAGGGGGCAAACATTCAGAACTTC. Its translation is CASSPSGQGANIQNF.